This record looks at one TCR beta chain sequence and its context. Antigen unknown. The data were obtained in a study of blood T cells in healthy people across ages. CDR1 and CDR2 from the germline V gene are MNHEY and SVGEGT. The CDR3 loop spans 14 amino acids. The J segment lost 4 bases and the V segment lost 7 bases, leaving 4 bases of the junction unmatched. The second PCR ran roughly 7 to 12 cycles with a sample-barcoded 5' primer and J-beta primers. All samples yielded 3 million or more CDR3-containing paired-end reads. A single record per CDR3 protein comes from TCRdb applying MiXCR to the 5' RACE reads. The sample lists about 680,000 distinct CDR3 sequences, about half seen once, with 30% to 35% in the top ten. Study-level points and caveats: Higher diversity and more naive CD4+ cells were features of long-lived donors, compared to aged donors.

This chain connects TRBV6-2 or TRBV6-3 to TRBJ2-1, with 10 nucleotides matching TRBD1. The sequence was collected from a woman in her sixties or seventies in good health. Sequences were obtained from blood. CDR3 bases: TGTGCCAGCAAGCGGACAGGGGGATACAATGAGCAGTTCTTC. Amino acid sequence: CASKRTGGYNEQFF.